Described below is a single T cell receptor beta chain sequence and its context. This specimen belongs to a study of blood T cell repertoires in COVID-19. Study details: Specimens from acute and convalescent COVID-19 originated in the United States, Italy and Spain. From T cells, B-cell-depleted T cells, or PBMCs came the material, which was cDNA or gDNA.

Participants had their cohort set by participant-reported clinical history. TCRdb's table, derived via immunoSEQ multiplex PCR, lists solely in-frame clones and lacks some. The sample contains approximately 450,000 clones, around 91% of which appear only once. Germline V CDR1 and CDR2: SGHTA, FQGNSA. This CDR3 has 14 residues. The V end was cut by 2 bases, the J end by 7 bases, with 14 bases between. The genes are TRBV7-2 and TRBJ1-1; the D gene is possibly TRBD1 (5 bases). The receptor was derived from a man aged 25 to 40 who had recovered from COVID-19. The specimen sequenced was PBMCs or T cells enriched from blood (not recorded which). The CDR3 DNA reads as TGTGCCAGCAGCTTAAGCGGGACCGCCTTTGAAGCTTTCTTT. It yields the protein CASSLSGTAFEAFF.